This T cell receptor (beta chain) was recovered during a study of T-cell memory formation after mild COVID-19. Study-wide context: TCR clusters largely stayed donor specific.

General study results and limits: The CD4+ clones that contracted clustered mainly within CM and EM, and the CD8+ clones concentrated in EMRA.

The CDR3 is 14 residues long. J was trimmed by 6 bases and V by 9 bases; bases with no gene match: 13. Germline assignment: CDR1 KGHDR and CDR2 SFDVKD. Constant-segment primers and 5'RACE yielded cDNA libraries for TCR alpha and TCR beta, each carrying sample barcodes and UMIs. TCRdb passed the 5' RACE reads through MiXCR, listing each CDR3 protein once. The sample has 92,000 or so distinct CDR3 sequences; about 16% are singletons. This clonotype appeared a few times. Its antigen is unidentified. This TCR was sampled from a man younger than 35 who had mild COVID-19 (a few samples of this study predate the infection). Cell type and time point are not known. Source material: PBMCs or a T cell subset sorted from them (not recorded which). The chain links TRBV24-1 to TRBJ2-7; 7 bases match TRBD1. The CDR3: CATVQGTPTGEQYF. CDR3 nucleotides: TGTGCCACCGTACAGGGGACACCTACAGGCGAGCAGTACTTC.